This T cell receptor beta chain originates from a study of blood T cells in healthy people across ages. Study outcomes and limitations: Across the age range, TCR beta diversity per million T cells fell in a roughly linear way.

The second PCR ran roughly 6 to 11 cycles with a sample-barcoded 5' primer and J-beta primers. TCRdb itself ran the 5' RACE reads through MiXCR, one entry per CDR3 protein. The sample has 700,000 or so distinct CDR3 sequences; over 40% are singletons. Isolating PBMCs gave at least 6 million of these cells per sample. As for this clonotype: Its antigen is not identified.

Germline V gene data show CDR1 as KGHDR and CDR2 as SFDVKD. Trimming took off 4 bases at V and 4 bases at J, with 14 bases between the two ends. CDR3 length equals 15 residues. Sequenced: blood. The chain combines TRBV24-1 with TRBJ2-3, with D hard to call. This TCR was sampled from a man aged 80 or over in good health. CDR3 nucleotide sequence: TGTGCCACCAGTGACCCTGGGAAGGGCCCAGATACGCAGTATTTT. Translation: CATSDPGKGPDTQYF.